The rows below give T cell receptor beta chains drawn from one sample of a study of blood T cell repertoires in COVID-19. Data came from immunoSEQ multiplex PCR; TCRdb stores just in-frame clones and leaves some out. The sample records 150,000 to 200,000 clones, 65% to 90% being singletons. The sample taken for sequencing was peripheral blood. These receptors came from a man in his 60s with acute or convalescent COVID-19. Each CDR3 is given with its conserved first and last residue. For some rows the clone size is stated as once, few or many, or as a class when expanded; others skip it.

clone size	V gene	J gene	CDR3 protein
-	TRBV7-3	TRBJ2-5	CASSLSGPQETQYF
-	TRBV7-3	TRBJ2-3	CASRSGSSTDTQYF
once	TRBV19	TRBJ1-1	CASSNHRGRTEAFF
once	TRBV19	TRBJ1-2	CASSMREPYGYTF
-	TRBV2	TRBJ2-1	CASRVGGGNEQFF
-	TRBV28	TRBJ2-7	CASSRTGGASYEQYF
-	TRBV20-1	TRBJ1-1	CSARDPMEAFF
-	TRBV28	TRBJ1-6	CASSPGSTSSYNSPLHF
-	TRBV3-1/TRBV3-2	TRBJ1-1	CASSLRGNTEAFF
-	TRBV6-5	TRBJ1-1	CASMISAGTEAFF
-	TRBV18	TRBJ2-7	CASSLSRGEQYF
-	TRBV18	TRBJ2-1	CASSPPGQRGEQFF
-	TRBV28	TRBJ1-5	CASSLTGPLVTQHF
-	TRBV29-1	TRBJ1-5	CSVDRGAGQPQHF
-	TRBV6-6	TRBJ1-5	CASSLMTGGAGQPQHF
-	TRBV3-1/TRBV3-2	TRBJ2-7	CASSQSSVEQYF
-	TRBV3-1/TRBV3-2	TRBJ1-2	CASSPGQGAGGYTF
once	TRBV7-9	TRBJ2-5	CASSSSVGGAETQYF
-	TRBV28	TRBJ2-4	CARQGLAKNIQYF
-	TRBV10-3	TRBJ1-1	CAIKLGGPNTEAFF
-	TRBV7-8	TRBJ1-2	CASSFAGKNGYTF
-	TRBV18	TRBJ1-5	CASSQEGDQPQHF